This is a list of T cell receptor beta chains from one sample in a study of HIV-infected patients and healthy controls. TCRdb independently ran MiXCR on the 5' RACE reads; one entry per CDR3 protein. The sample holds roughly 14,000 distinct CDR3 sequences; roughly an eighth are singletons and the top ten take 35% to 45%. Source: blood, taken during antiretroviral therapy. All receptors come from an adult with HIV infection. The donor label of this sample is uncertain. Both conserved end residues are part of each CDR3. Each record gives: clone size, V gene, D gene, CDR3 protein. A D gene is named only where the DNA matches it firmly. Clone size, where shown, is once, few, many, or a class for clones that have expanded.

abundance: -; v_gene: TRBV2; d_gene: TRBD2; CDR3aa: CASRERGGGTDTQYF
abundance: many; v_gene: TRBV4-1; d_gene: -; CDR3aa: CASSHYQNSGNTIYF
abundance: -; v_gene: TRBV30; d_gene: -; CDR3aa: CAWSTQRNTEAFF
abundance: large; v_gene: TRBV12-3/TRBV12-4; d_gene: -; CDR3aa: CASSFGQPEAFF
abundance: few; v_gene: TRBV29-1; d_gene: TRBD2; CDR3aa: CSVPTLGEGAETQYF
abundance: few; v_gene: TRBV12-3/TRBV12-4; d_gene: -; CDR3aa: CASGLGGELFF
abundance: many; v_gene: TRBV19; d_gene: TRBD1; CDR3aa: CASTLEGQGQNEQYF
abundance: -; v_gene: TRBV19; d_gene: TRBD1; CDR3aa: CASSIGTGQGPGYF
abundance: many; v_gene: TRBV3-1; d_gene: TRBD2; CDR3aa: CASSHTSGREETQYF
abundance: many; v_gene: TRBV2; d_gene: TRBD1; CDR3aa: CASSDLGDRGRRGSGNTIYF
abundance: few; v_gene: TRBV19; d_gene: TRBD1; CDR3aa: CASSMTTGQVSNEKLFF
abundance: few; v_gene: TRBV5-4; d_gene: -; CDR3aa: CASSRDSRWEEKLFF
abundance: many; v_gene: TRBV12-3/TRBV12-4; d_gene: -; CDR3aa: CASSYDGASYNEQFF
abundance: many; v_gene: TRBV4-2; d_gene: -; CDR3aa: CASSQDLRPNTGELFF
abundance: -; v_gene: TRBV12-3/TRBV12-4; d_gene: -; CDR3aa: CASSLGLHGSEQYF
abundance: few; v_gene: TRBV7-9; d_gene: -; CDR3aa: CASRIQMNTEAFF
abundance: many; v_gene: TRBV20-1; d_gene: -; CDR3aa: CSARGGIGGSTEAFF
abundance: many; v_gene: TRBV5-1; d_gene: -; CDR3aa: CASSSARSGANVLTF
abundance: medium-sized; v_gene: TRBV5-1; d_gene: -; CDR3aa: CASSLEVGLHPQHF
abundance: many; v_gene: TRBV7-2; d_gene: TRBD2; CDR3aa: CASSWTSGKNEQYF
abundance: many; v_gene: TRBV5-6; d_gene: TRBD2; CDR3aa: CASSPPGAGGLSYNEQFF
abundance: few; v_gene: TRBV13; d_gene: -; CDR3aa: CASSLGLSRQAGNEQFF
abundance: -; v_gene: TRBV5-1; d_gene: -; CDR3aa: CASSLFPGNQPQQF
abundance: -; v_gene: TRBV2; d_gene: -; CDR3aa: CASSRLRDDTDTQYF
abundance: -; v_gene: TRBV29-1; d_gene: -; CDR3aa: CSVEHRDRTDTQYF
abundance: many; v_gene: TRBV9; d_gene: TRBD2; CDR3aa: CASSVAGTSGSYNEQFF
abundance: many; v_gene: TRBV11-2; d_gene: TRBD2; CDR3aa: CASSRGRGETQYF
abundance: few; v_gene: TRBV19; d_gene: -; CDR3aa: CASSIAPFGGNYGYTF
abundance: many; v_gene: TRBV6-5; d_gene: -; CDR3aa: CASSWGLNQPQHF
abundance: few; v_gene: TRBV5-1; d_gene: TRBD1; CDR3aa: CASRLDPGQFYNEQFF
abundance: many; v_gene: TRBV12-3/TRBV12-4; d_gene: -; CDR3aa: CASSLALTGSETQYF
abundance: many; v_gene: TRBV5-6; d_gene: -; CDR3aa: CASSHPGALRTEAFF
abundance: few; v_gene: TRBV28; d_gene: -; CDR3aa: CASLNSVAKNIQYF
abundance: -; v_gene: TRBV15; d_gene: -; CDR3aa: CATSRDWGSTDTQYF
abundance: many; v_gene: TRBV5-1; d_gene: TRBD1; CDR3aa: CASSMGDREIEKLFF
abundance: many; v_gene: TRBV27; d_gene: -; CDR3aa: CASSSPGWNTEAFF
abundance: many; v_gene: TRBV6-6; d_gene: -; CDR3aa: CASRNQGNTEAFF
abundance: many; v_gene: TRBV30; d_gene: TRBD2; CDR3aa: CAWSPGLAGVGVNEQFF
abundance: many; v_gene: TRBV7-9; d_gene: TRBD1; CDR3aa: CASSLETGGPDTQYF
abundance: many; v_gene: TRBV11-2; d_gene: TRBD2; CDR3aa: CASSLGGTGGAADTQYF
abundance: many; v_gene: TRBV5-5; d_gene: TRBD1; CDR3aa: CASSSGTGGFNEQFF
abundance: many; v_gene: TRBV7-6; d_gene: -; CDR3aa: CASSLGGGQSSGNTIYF
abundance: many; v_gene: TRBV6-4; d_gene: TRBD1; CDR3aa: CASKIGQGTDEQFF
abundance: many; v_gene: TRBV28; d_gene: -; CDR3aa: CASSLASTGRDTQYF
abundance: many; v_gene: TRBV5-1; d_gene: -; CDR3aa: CASSSWPSVYNEQFF
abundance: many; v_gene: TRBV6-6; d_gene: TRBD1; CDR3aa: CASRIQGDSYNEQFF
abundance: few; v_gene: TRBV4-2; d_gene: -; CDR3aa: CASRGIGYTF
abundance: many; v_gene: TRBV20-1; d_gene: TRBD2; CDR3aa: CSALVLAGNQETQYF
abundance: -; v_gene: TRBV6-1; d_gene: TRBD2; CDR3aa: CASSESLAGVHEQFF
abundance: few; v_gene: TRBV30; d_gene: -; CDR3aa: CAWSVRVGQVYF